The rows below give T cell receptor beta chains drawn from one sample of a study of blood T cell repertoires in COVID-19. Here immunoSEQ multiplex PCR was the method, and the copy in TCRdb shows in-frame clones only, minus some. Among about 150,000 clones, about four fifths were seen once, and the ten largest hold roughly 3.4%. The sequenced sample consisted of PBMCs or T cells enriched from blood (not recorded which). All receptors derive from a woman aged 45-59 years with acute COVID-19. Both conserved end residues are part of each CDR3. The order of the fields is V gene, CDR3 protein.

>TRBV5-1
CASSPWGGSGTEAFF
>TRBV2
CASSDAGGETQYF
>TRBV29-1
CSVERGASTDTQYF
>TRBV11-3
CASSLGQNQPQHF
>TRBV6-1
CASSEGALPGNTIYF
>TRBV6-1
CASSELGTGGTNGYTF
>TRBV19
CASSMGWAGRGFDEKLFF
>TRBV2
CASGAPGGGGLQPQHF
>TRBV24-1
CATSVGTDQETQYF
>TRBV5-8
CASSTKRGTQYF
>TRBV10-1
CASRLGPSYEQYF
>TRBV5-3
CARSSGLAHTGELFF
>TRBV11-2
CASSSGLAGYEQYF
>TRBV14
CASSQELGTSGYNEQFF
>TRBV5-1
CASSASGRRVNEQFF
>TRBV13
CASSSYYGESGYTF
>TRBV6-5
CASSYDLKGANYGYTF
>TRBV6-2/TRBV6-3
CASSWVGLAGDTQYF
>TRBV10-2
CASSSSGYEQYF
>TRBV24-1
CATSDPGGSSNTEAFF
>TRBV11-3
CASSLVLGTSGVEQFF
>TRBV5-6
CASSLRTSGSYEQYF
>TRBV19
CASSWQGRWPQHF
>TRBV27
CASSLRGKETQYF
>TRBV11-3
CASSSLTGTGLAGANVLTF
>TRBV19
CASSTRQLYTEAFF
>TRBV6-5
CASSYTPGGPGSPLHF
>TRBV19
CASSSKGVGLVAVSNQPQHF
>TRBV28
CASSLDRLNTEAFF
>TRBV7-3
CASSLTFSAGGDTQYF
>TRBV7-2
CASSPREATGELFF
>TRBV19
CASSYRGPSYEQYF
>TRBV27
CASRGTGTHTGELFF
>TRBV7-2
CASSPQRFGAGELFF
>TRBV2
CASSLDRGQETQYF
>TRBV13
CASSLGETGGELFF
>TRBV2
CASSGTLQGSPLHF
>TRBV19
CASSRTGSNYGYTF
>TRBV7-2
CASSRGSDTEAFF
>TRBV29-1
CSIRSGANVLTF
>TRBV2
CASSVQGSYEQYF
>TRBV7-2
CASSLFGAGVQETQYF
>TRBV28
CASSQAGRLDSPLHF
>TRBV2
CASSEETTGARTYEQYF
>TRBV6-1
CASTGIADTEAFF
>TRBV18
CASSPGGDYGYTF
>TRBV18
CASSPPETGGSEQYF
>TRBV3-1/TRBV3-2
CASSQDLTASSYEQYF
>TRBV19
CASSIELGPQHF
>TRBV5-6
CASSLVTVSISYNEQFF
>TRBV10-3
CAISGSSGRGNEQFF
>TRBV7-2
CASSLVPSGSSYNEQFF
>TRBV19
CASSIGPGQPNTEAFF
>TRBV11-3
CASSLVGAGGTEQFF
>TRBV28
CASTRRDRPLDTIYF
>TRBV30
CAWTGNLNGYTF
>TRBV27
CASSTSLAGEEYF
>TRBV12-3/TRBV12-4
CASRSGGQPEAFF
>TRBV3-1/TRBV3-2
CASSQGRREQFF
>TRBV6-5
CASSYRGRNTEAFF